This TCR beta chain was obtained from a study of shared clonotypes between healthy human individuals. Study findings and constraints: Roughly 4.6% of naive CD4 clonotypes were common to four donors. Non-shared clonotypes displayed generation probabilities falling below those of clonotypes present in all four donors.

Memory CD4+ cells were the fraction left after CD45RA+ naive selection. On this clone itself: The target antigen is unknown.

Assay used: immunoSEQ multiplex PCR; TCRdb lists only in-frame clones, some missing. The sample lists approximately 2.5 million clones, approximately 94% occurring once. The germline CDR1 and CDR2 sequences are KGHSH and LQKENI. CDR3 length equals 12 residues. The ends were cut back, 4 bases at V and 8 bases at J, with 9 bases in the middle. The sequencing input was naive CD4+ T cells sorted from blood. This sample's subset: CD45RA+ positively selected. The genes are TRBV18 and TRBJ2-4, with a tentative D call TRBD2 (5 bases). This receptor was taken from a man between 18 and 35 years old in good health. In nucleotides, the CDR3 is TGTGCCAGCTCACGGGAGAAGGACATTCAGTACTTC. The encoded protein is CASSREKDIQYF.